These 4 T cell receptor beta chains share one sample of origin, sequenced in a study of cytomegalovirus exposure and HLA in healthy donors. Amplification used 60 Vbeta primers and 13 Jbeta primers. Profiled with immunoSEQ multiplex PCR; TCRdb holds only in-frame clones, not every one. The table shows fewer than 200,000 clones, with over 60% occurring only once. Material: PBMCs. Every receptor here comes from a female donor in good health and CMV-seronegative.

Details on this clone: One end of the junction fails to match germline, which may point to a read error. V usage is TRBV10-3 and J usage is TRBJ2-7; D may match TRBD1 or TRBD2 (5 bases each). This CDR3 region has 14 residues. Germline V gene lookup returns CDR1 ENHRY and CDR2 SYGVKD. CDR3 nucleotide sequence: TGTGTCATCAGTGAGTCGGGGCCTACCTACGAGCAGTACTTC. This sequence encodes CVISESGPTYEQYF.

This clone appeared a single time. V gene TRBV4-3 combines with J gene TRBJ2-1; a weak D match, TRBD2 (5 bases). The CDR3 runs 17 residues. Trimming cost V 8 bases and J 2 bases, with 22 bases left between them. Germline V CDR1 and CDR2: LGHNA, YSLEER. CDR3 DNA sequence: TGCGCCAGCGAGAGGGCAGGTCTAGAGACAACCTACAATGAGCAGTTCTTC. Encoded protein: CASERAGLETTYNEQFF.

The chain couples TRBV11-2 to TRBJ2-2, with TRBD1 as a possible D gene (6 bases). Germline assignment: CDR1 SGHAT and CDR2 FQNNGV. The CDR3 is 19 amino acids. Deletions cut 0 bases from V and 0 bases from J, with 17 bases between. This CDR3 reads CASSLERVRGRANTGELFF. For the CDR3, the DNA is TGTGCCAGCAGCTTAGAAAGGGTCAGGGGTAGGGCGAACACCGGGGAGCTGTTTTTT.

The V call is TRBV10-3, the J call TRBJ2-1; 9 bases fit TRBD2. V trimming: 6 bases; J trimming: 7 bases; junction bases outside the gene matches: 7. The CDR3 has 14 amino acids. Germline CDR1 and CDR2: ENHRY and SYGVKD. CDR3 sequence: CAISTTTSGNEQFF. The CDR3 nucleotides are TGTGCCATCAGCACCACAACTAGCGGGAATGAGCAGTTCTTC.